This entry lists 18 T cell receptor beta chains sequenced from one sample in a study of blood T cell repertoires in COVID-19 (dated by TCRdb to about 2020). The library was obtained by the immunoSEQ multiplex PCR assay. The table was pulled from immuneACCESS by TCRdb, which kept in-frame rearrangements only. Such tables lose some clones; where checked, under half of the loss comes from unresolved V genes, and the rest has no known cause. This sample holds tens of thousands of clones; 87% were observed only once. Clones ranked in the top ten supply over 12% of the sample. The sequencing input was peripheral blood. Receptors originate from a male donor with acute or convalescent COVID-19.

The chain couples TRBV20-1 to TRBJ2-4; D is unresolved. Germline V lookup: CDR1 DFQATT, CDR2 SNEGSKA (reference sequence). V was shortened by 3 bases and J by 1 base, with 16 bases between the two germline ends. This CDR3 is 16 amino acids long. The CDR3 DNA sequence: TGCAGTGCTAGTGCGCCGGAGCCCTTGGCCAAAAACATTCAGTACTTC. It codes for CSASAPEPLAKNIQYF.

The chain has TRBV7-2 and TRBJ2-3, with 11 bases fitting TRBD2. Trimming cost V 5 bases and J 2 bases; bases outside gene matches: 9. Germline values: CDR1 SGHTA, CDR2 FQGNSA. The CDR3 consists of 17 residues. CDR3 sequence: CASSPTPSGGFTDTQYF. The CDR3 DNA reads TGTGCCAGCAGCCCAACACCTAGCGGGGGGTTCACAGATACGCAGTATTTT.

The V call is TRBV5-1, the J call TRBJ1-2; 7 bases map to TRBD1. This CDR3 is built from 13 residues. Germline values: CDR1 SGHRS, CDR2 YFSETQ. After removal of 3 bases from V and 4 bases from J, the junction contained 3 bases not matched to a gene. CDR3 bases: TGCGCCAGCAGCTCCGGGACAGCCTATGGCTACACCTTC. Encoded protein: CASSSGTAYGYTF.

The chain carries TRBV28 and TRBJ1-1; no clear D. V dropped 5 bases and J dropped 4 bases, with 14 bases sitting between them. Germline lookup yields CDR1 MDHEN and CDR2 SYDVKM. This CDR3 region has 14 residues. The CDR3 here is CASSLLQGSTEAFF. The CDR3 region has the DNA TGTGCCAGCAGTCTACTACAAGGGAGCACTGAAGCTTTCTTT.

In this sample, this clone turned up a few times. The rearrangement links TRBV5-1 to TRBJ2-5, with 7 bases lining up with TRBD2. The CDR3 has 14 residues. Germline CDR1 reads SGHRS; CDR2 reads YFSETQ. Losses at the gene ends were 0 bases for V and 4 bases for J; bases not matched to a gene: 3. In nucleotides, the CDR3 is TGCGCCAGCAGCTTGGGGGGAGGGGCAGAGACCCAGTACTTC. Its translation: CASSLGGGAETQYF. Filled out from reference TRBV5-1 and TRBJ2-5, the complete variable domain reads KAGVTQTPRYLIKTRGQQVTLSCSPISGHRSVSWYQQTPGQGLQFLFEYFSETQRNKGNFPGRFSGRQFSNSRSEMNVSTLELGDSALYLCASSLGGGAETQYFGPGTRLLVL.

This clone showed up just a few times. The CDR3 region has the DNA TGTGCCTGGAGTTCGGGACAGGGCAATCAGCCCCAGCATTTT. Amino acid sequence: CAWSSGQGNQPQHF. The chain links TRBV30 to TRBJ1-5; the match to TRBD1 covers 8 bases. The CDR3 covers 14 residues. The germline V gene encodes CDR1 GTSNPN and CDR2 SVGIG (reference sequence). The trim removed 2 bases at V and 2 bases at J, leaving 2 bases unmatched.

The chain links TRBV7-2 to TRBJ2-5; TRBD2 might be the D (6 bases). V dropped 0 bases and J dropped 2 bases, with 13 bases sitting between them. Per germline, CDR1 SGHTA and CDR2 FQGNSA. The CDR3 is 16 residues long. As DNA, the CDR3 is TGTGCCAGCAGCTTAGCCCGGAGCGGAGGGCAAGAGACCCAGTACTTC. It encodes CASSLARSGGQETQYF.

J is TRBJ1-1 and V is TRBV27; 7 positions match TRBD1. Germline loops: CDR1 MNHEY, CDR2 SMNVEV (reference sequence). V dropped 0 bases and J dropped 3; count of bases not matched to a gene: 7. The CDR3 has 16 residues. The chain's CDR3 is CASSLSGTGVHTEAFF. The CDR3 region has the DNA TGTGCCAGCAGTTTATCCGGCACAGGGGTACACACTGAAGCTTTCTTT.

The V call is TRBV11-2, the J call TRBJ2-1; a weak D match, TRBD1 (6 bases). Trimming stripped 0 bases from V and 1 base from J, with 13 bases between. Germline CDR1 and CDR2: SGHAT and FQNNGV. CDR3 length: 17 residues. CDR3 nucleotides: TGTGCCAGCAGCTTAGAGGGGGCGCGAAGGTCCTACAATGAGCAGTTCTTC. Its translation: CASSLEGARRSYNEQFF.

J is TRBJ2-7 and V is TRBV18; 9 nucleotides align to TRBD1. Germline V CDR1 and CDR2: KGHSH, LQKENI. Germline trimming cut 7 bases from V and 5 bases from J; bases unmatched to any gene: 9. CDR3 length: 14 amino acids. The CDR3 loop is CASFSDRGSNEQYF. The CDR3 DNA is TGTGCCAGCTTTTCCGACAGGGGGTCCAACGAGCAGTACTTC. Supplemented by reference TRBV18 and TRBJ2-7, the full variable domain reads NAGVMQNPRHLVRRRGQEARLRCSPMKGHSHVYWYRQLPEEGLKFMVYLQKENIIDESGMPKERFSAEFPKEGPSILRIQQVVRGDSAAYFCASFSDRGSNEQYFGPGTRLTVT.

The chain combines TRBV5-1 with TRBJ2-5, with 10 bases lining up with TRBD2. The CDR3 is made up of 16 amino acids. Germline loops: CDR1 SGHRS, CDR2 YFSETQ. With V trimmed by 7 bases and J by 3 bases, 12 bases remained unmatched. In DNA, the CDR3 is TGCGCCAGCGGGTCCCCCGTGAGCGGGGGGGAAGAGACCCAGTACTTC. Translated: CASGSPVSGGEETQYF.

Only one count was recorded for this clone. This chain uses TRBV2 with TRBJ1-1, with 9 nucleotides matching TRBD1. The CDR3 is made up of 15 amino acids. The V segment lost 4 bases and the J segment 0 bases; nucleotides outside the gene matches: 3. Germline V gives CDR1 SNHLY, CDR2 FYNNEI. The chain's CDR3 is CASSVDRGVNTEAFF. As DNA, the CDR3 is TGTGCCAGCAGTGTAGACAGGGGGGTGAACACTGAAGCTTTCTTT.

The rearrangement uses TRBV5-4 and TRBJ2-7; D unresolved. V lost 2 bases and J 2 bases, leaving 8 bases between the germline ends. The CDR3 consists of 13 residues. Germline loops: CDR1 SGHNT, CDR2 YYREEE (reference sequence). The CDR3 sequence is CASSLQSAYEQYF. The DNA for the CDR3 is TGTGCCAGCAGCTTACAATCCGCCTACGAGCAGTACTTC. Looking up the rest from reference TRBV5-4 and TRBJ2-7 gives the full variable domain: ETGVTQSPTHLIKTRGQQVTLRCSSQSGHNTVSWYQQALGQGPQFIFQYYREEENGRGNFPPRFSGLQFPNYSSELNVNALELDDSALYLCASSLQSAYEQYFGPGTRLTVT.

This rearrangement joins TRBV5-1 to TRBJ1-6; no clear D gene. CDR3 length: 14 amino acids. Looked up from germline, CDR1 is SGHRS and CDR2 is YFSETQ. The germline V and J ends were trimmed by 0 bases and 1 base, with 2 bases remaining between them. As DNA, the CDR3 is TGCGCCAGCAGCTTGGCGTCCTATAATTCACCCCTCCACTTT. Its translation: CASSLASYNSPLHF.

This clone has just one count. The chain has TRBV5-1 and TRBJ2-3, with 7 bases aligning to TRBD2. The CDR3 covers 15 residues. Germline CDR1 is SGHRS and CDR2 is YFSETQ. J gave up 5 bases and V 0 bases, and 6 bases lay outside the gene matches. CDR3 region: CASSLGGGGGDTQYF. CDR3 coding DNA: TGCGCCAGCAGCTTGGGAGGCGGGGGTGGAGATACGCAGTATTTT.

CDR3 in DNA: TGTGCCAGCTCGCCCCAGGAGGGCCCAAGCTCCTACGAGCAGTACTTC. Protein: CASSPQEGPSSYEQYF. The rearrangement joins TRBV18 to TRBJ2-7; possible D gene TRBD2, 6 bases. Deletions cut 6 bases from V and 0 bases from J, with 18 bases between. From germline, CDR1 is KGHSH and CDR2 LQKENI. The CDR3 is 16 amino acids.

This clone has only one observation. The chain carries TRBV3-1 (or the pseudogene TRBV3-2) and TRBJ2-1; 7 nucleotides agree with TRBD2. The CDR3 has 14 residues. The trim removed 5 bases at V and 5 bases at J, leaving 6 bases unmatched. Germline lookup yields CDR1 LGHDT and CDR2 YNNKEL (reference sequence). CDR3 coding DNA: TGTGCCAGCAGCGTTCGAGGGACTAACAATGAGCAGTTCTTC. It encodes CASSVRGTNNEQFF.

The rearrangement joins TRBV5-1 to TRBJ2-2; 10 nucleotides align to TRBD1. Germline V gives CDR1 SGHRS, CDR2 YFSETQ. This CDR3 has 20 amino acids. Germline trimming cut 0 bases from V and 0 bases from J; bases unmatched to any gene: 11. CDR3 nucleotides: TGCGCCAGCAGCTTGGCCTTTGACAGGGGGCGCGGGGCGAACACCGGGGAGCTGTTTTTT. Translating it yields CASSLAFDRGRGANTGELFF.